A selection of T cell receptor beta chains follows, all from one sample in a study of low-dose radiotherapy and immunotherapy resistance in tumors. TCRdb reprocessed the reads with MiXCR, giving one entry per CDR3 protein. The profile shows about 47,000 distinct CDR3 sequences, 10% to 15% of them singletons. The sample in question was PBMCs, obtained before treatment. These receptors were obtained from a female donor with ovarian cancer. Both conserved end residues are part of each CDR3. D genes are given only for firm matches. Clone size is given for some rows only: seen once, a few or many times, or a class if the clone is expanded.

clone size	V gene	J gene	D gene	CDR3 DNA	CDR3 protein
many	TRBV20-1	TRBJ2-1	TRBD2	TGCAGTGCAGGCGGGGGTAGCGGGATGGTGACTGAGCAGTTCTTC	CSAGGGSGMVTEQFF
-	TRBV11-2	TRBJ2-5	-	TGTGCCAGCAGCTTAGGGCTGGAGACCCAGTACTTC	CASSLGLETQYF
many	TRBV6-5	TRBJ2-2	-	TGTGCCAGCAGGCTCGTGGGGGGGCCGGCCGGGGAGCTGTTTTTT	CASRLVGGPAGELFF
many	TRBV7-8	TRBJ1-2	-	TGTGCCAGCAGCTTAGTACTCCGTGGCTACACCTTC	CASSLVLRGYTF
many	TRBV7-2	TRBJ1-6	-	TGTGCCAGCAGCTTAGCCAGGGCTAATAATTCACCCCTCCACTTT	CASSLARANNSPLHF
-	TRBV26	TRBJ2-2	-	TGTGCCAGCAGTTCCGGAGGGACACCGAACACCGGGGAGCTGTTTTTT	CASSSGGTPNTGELFF
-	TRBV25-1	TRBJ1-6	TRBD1	TGTGCCAGCAGTACCCTATCCGGGACAGGGGATATGGATAATTCACCCCTCCACTTT	CASSTLSGTGDMDNSPLHF
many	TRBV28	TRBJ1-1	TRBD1	TGTGCCAGCAGTACTGGGACAGCGCCTGAAGCTTTCTTT	CASSTGTAPEAFF
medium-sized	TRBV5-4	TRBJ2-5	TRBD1	TGTGCCAGCAGCTTGGCCAGACAGGGCGGCCAAGAGACCCAGTACTTC	CASSLARQGGQETQYF
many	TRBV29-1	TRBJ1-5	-	TGCAGCGTTAAAGGAGGGGGAAACGAGCCCCAGCATTTT	CSVKGGGNEPQHF